These 27 T cell receptor beta chains were all obtained from the same sample, sequenced in a study of blood T cell repertoires in COVID-19. Generated by immunoSEQ multiplex PCR, the TCRdb table keeps only in-frame clones and is missing some. The sample records hundreds of thousands of clones, 80% to 90% being singletons. Sequencing input: peripheral blood. The source is a woman in her 70s with COVID-19, enrolled during active disease.

The J gene is TRBJ2-7, the V gene TRBV24-1, with D unresolved. Germline loops: CDR1 KGHDR, CDR2 SFDVKD. V shed 2 bases and J shed 4 bases, with 5 bases lying between them. The CDR3 contains 12 residues. CDR3 sequence reads: CATSDSSYEQYF. The CDR3 DNA is TGTGCCACCAGTGATTCGTCTTACGAGCAGTACTTC.

The chain joins TRBV7-9 to TRBJ1-4; a possible D gene is TRBD1 (6 bases). Germline V CDR1 and CDR2: SEHNR, FQNEAQ (reference sequence). The CDR3 sequence is 15 residues long. V was pared by 5 bases and J by 8 bases, with 18 bases between. The CDR3 here is CASSPRTEVPEKLFF. CDR3 bases: TGTGCCAGCAGCCCACGGACAGAAGTACCCGAAAAACTGTTTTTT.

DNA for the CDR3: TGTGCCAGCAGCTTTTCGGACAGCTCCTACGAGCAGTACTTC. The encoded protein is CASSFSDSSYEQYF. The chain links TRBV7-9 to TRBJ2-7, with D possibly TRBD1 on 6 matching bases. V was cut by 3 bases and J by 0 bases, with 9 bases left in between. Looked up from germline, CDR1 is SEHNR and CDR2 is FQNEAQ (reference sequence). CDR3 size: 14 residues.

In this sample, this clone turned up a few times. V gene TRBV27 combines with J gene TRBJ2-5; 7 bases fit TRBD1. With V trimmed by 3 bases and J by 7 bases, 8 bases remained unmatched. Germline V CDR1 and CDR2: MNHEY, SMNVEV (reference sequence). This CDR3 region has 14 residues. The DNA of the CDR3 is TGTGCCAGCAGTTTGGACAGGTTAAGGGTGACCCAGTACTTC. This translates into CASSLDRLRVTQYF.

The CDR3 protein is CASSSRYRGYNSPLHF. CDR3 DNA: TGTGCCAGCAGTTCCCGGTATCGGGGATATAATTCACCCCTCCACTTT. The chain couples TRBV28 to TRBJ1-6; D gene uncertain. The V and J ends lost 4 bases and 4 bases respectively, with 14 bases between them. Germline CDR1 and CDR2: MDHEN and SYDVKM. The CDR3 consists of 16 residues.

The chain employs TRBV6-1 and TRBJ1-4; TRBD1 matches at 7 bases. V was clipped by 6 bases and J by 7 bases; unmatched bases: 8. The germline V gene encodes CDR1 MNHNS and CDR2 SASEGT. The CDR3 length is 14 residues. CDR3 DNA: TGTGCCAGCAGCGGACAGGTTCAAGGTGAAAAACTGTTTTTT. The encoded protein is CASSGQVQGEKLFF.

V is TRBV19 and J is TRBJ1-6; D is unclear. The germline V gene encodes CDR1 LNHDA and CDR2 SQIVND (reference sequence). The CDR3 loop spans 14 amino acids. V lost 8 bases to trimming and J lost 5 bases, with 13 bases between them. This chain's CDR3 is CASGLGADNSPLHF. CDR3 nucleotide sequence: TGTGCCAGTGGTCTTGGAGCCGATAATTCACCCCTCCACTTT.

DNA of the CDR3: TGTGCCAGCACTCCATCAGGAAACACTGAAGCTTTCTTT. It specifies CASTPSGNTEAFF. The rearrangement joins TRBV6-5 to TRBJ1-1; the D is unclear. Trimming removed 7 bases at V and 2 bases at J, with 11 bases between. The CDR3 is made up of 13 amino acids. Germline V gene data show CDR1 as MNHEY and CDR2 as SVGAGI.

The genes are TRBV5-1 and TRBJ1-2; D is unclear. Germline assignment: CDR1 SGHRS and CDR2 YFSETQ. The CDR3 has 14 residues. V was cut by 4 bases and J by 8 bases, with 18 bases left in between. Here the CDR3 reads CASSISQDGKGYTF. The DNA of the CDR3 is TGCGCCAGCAGCATATCTCAGGACGGGAAGGGCTACACCTTC.

The chain links TRBV27 to TRBJ1-4; possibly TRBD1 for D (5 bases). The CDR3 runs 12 residues. Germline V gene data show CDR1 as MNHEY and CDR2 as SMNVEV (reference sequence). V was cut by 10 bases and J by 7 bases, with 13 bases left in between. CDR3 bases: TGTGCCACCCAGGGTCTAGGTGAAAAACTGTTTTTT. Its protein is CATQGLGEKLFF.

The count of this clone is one. The chain joins TRBV7-3 to TRBJ1-5; TRBD1 might be the D (5 bases). Trimming left V 1 base short and J 6 bases short, with 22 bases between. This CDR3 is built from 18 residues. Germline V gives CDR1 SGHTA, CDR2 FQGTGA. CDR3 DNA: TGTGCCAGCAGCTTAAAATGGGGCAGGGCTCAAATTACTCAGCCCCAGCATTTT. Translating it yields CASSLKWGRAQITQPQHF. The entire variable domain, with the rest obtained from reference TRBV7-3 and TRBJ1-5, is as follows: GAGVSQTPSNKVTEKGKYVELRCDPISGHTALYWYRQSLGQGPEFLIYFQGTGAADDSGLPNDRFFAVRPEGSVSTLKIQRTERGDSAVYLCASSLKWGRAQITQPQHFGDGTRLSIL.

The V gene is TRBV15, the J gene TRBJ1-3; no clear D gene. CDR3 size: 15 residues. V lost 5 bases and J lost 4, with 15 bases in between. Per the germline V gene, CDR1 is LNHNV and CDR2 is YYDKDF (reference sequence). CDR3 protein: CATSLRYGEGNTIYF. As DNA, the CDR3 is TGTGCCACCAGCCTTCGGTACGGAGAAGGAAACACCATATATTTT.

The V gene is TRBV28, the J gene TRBJ1-5, with D tentatively TRBD1 (6 bases). This CDR3 is built from 18 residues. The ends were cut back, 4 bases at V and 0 bases at J, with 19 bases in the middle. Germline values: CDR1 MDHEN, CDR2 SYDVKM. CDR3 in DNA: TGTGCCAGCAGTTCTGGAATCGGGGGGCTATATAGCAATCAGCCCCAGCATTTT. Its protein is CASSSGIGGLYSNQPQHF.

V and J are TRBV11-3 and TRBJ2-2; no clear D gene. Germline V gene lookup returns CDR1 SGHNT and CDR2 YENEEA. V was clipped by 3 bases and J by 3 bases, with 5 bases between them. The CDR3 covers 13 residues. In nucleotides, the CDR3 is TGTGCCAGCAGCTTCTACGACACCGGGGAGCTGTTTTTT. It yields the protein CASSFYDTGELFF.

The V and J genes are TRBV27 and TRBJ2-2; D perhaps matches TRBD2 (6 bases). Per the germline V gene, CDR1 is MNHEY and CDR2 is SMNVEV (reference sequence). The V and J ends lost 5 bases and 0 bases respectively, with 13 bases between them. The CDR3 extends over 16 amino acids. The CDR3 nucleotides read TGTGCCAGCAGTCCTCGTGGACTAACGAACACCGGGGAGCTGTTTTTT. Translation: CASSPRGLTNTGELFF.

V and J are TRBV19 and TRBJ1-5; D is perhaps TRBD1 (5 bases). CDR1 is LNHDA and CDR2 is SQIVND in the germline V gene (reference sequence). The CDR3 contains 14 residues. Trimming removed 5 bases from V and 2 bases from J, with 10 bases in between. The chain's CDR3 is CASSATVGNQPQHF. The CDR3 bases are TGTGCCAGTAGTGCGACAGTCGGCAATCAGCCCCAGCATTTT.

This sequence joins TRBV6-6 and TRBJ1-2; TRBD1 matches at 9 bases. Trimming removed 5 bases from V and 2 bases from J; junction bases left unmatched: 12. The CDR3 totals 17 residues. Germline lookup yields CDR1 MNHNY and CDR2 SVGAGI (reference sequence). The CDR3 DNA is TGTGCCAGCAGTCCAACCCTAACACAGGGGGCGAACTATGGCTACACCTTC. It is translated as CASSPTLTQGANYGYTF.

Only one count was recorded for this clone. The rearrangement uses TRBV30 and TRBJ1-5; 7 nucleotides agree with TRBD1. Germline values: CDR1 GTSNPN, CDR2 SVGIG (reference sequence). This CDR3 has 14 residues. Trimming removed 2 bases from V and 6 bases from J; junction bases left unmatched: 7. CDR3 coding DNA: TGTGCCTGGAGTTCGACAGGGTTGGGTCAGCCCCAGCATTTT. Amino acids: CAWSSTGLGQPQHF.

The chain has TRBV5-8 and TRBJ1-5, with D possibly TRBD1 on 5 matching bases. This CDR3 region has 14 residues. The V end was cut by 5 bases, the J end by 1 base, with 10 bases between. Germline assignment: CDR1 SGHTS and CDR2 YDEGEE. CDR3 protein: CASSQGWSNQPQHF. CDR3 nucleotides: TGTGCCAGCAGTCAGGGCTGGAGCAATCAGCCCCAGCATTTT.

The chain recombines TRBV21-1 with TRBJ1-2; the tabulated D call, TRBD1, remains unverified against the DNA. TRBV21-1 is classified as a pseudogene. The CDR3 runs to 17 residues. The DNA of the CDR3 is TGTGCCAGCAGCCTGACCGGGACAGGGGGCTTAAACTATGGCTACACCTTC. This codes for CASSLTGTGGLNYGYTF.

The genes are TRBV9 and TRBJ2-3, with a possible D match to TRBD2 (6 bases). There are 14 residues in the CDR3. Trimming stripped 3 bases from V and 4 bases from J, with 12 bases between. Germline lookup yields CDR1 SGDLS and CDR2 YYNGEE. This chain's CDR3 is CASSAREPPDTQYF. The CDR3 DNA reads TGTGCCAGCAGCGCGCGGGAACCCCCAGATACGCAGTATTTT.

This clone came up once. This chain connects TRBV5-1 to TRBJ2-1; possibly TRBD2 for D (6 bases). The length of the CDR3 is 14 residues. V was clipped by 9 bases and J by 0 bases, with 13 bases between them. Germline-derived CDR1 and CDR2 are SGHRS and YFSETQ. The CDR3 reads CATRRDSSYNEQFF. CDR3 sequence (DNA): TGCGCCACCCGGAGGGATAGCTCCTACAATGAGCAGTTCTTC. Complete variable domain (other parts from reference TRBV5-1 and TRBJ2-1): KAGVTQTPRYLIKTRGQQVTLSCSPISGHRSVSWYQQTPGQGLQFLFEYFSETQRNKGNFPGRFSGRQFSNSRSEMNVSTLELGDSALYLCATRRDSSYNEQFFGPGTRLTVL.

The chain combines TRBV5-1 with TRBJ2-7; 9 positions match TRBD2. This CDR3 has 16 amino acids. The germline V gene has CDR1 SGHRS and CDR2 YFSETQ. The V and J ends lost 1 base and 3 bases, in that order; junction bases with no gene match: 8. CDR3 protein: CASSLKKASGVYEQYF. Written as DNA, the CDR3 is TGCGCCAGCAGCTTGAAGAAGGCTAGCGGGGTCTACGAGCAGTACTTC.

The table lists this clone with a count of one. The CDR3 DNA follows: TGTGCCAGCAAACCGGGACAGGGGTACGGGGAGCTGTTTTTT. This sequence encodes CASKPGQGYGELFF. The chain links TRBV6-4 to TRBJ2-2; 10 bases map to TRBD1. Germline-derived CDR1 and CDR2 are MRHNA and SNTAGT. This CDR3 comprises 14 residues. Germline trimming cut 7 bases from V and 7 bases from J; bases unmatched to any gene: 6.

This clone was observed a few times. The gene calls are TRBV2 and TRBJ2-7; TRBD1 aligns across 7 bases. Germline loops: CDR1 SNHLY, CDR2 FYNNEI. Trimming at V came to 7 bases and at J to 3 bases, leaving 12 bases not matched to a gene. This CDR3 is built from 15 residues. The CDR3 DNA is TGTGCCAGCACGCGGGTAATACAGGGGAACTACGAGCAGTACTTC. It encodes CASTRVIQGNYEQYF.

J is TRBJ2-1 and V is TRBV5-1; TRBD2 matches at 9 bases. The CDR3 covers 14 residues. Per the germline V gene, CDR1 is SGHRS and CDR2 is YFSETQ. V dropped 4 bases and J dropped 6; count of bases not matched to a gene: 5. The CDR3 sequence is CASSQASGINEQFF. The CDR3 nucleotides are TGCGCCAGCAGCCAAGCTAGCGGGATCAATGAGCAGTTCTTC.

A few counts support this clone. V and J are TRBV7-9 and TRBJ2-7; 8 bases are shared with TRBD1. Per germline, CDR1 SEHNR and CDR2 FQNEAQ (reference sequence). This CDR3 has 13 residues. Trimming cost V 5 bases and J 3 bases; bases outside gene matches: 3. The CDR3 protein is CASSPGTGYEQYF. The CDR3 DNA reads as TGTGCCAGCAGCCCCGGGACAGGCTACGAGCAGTACTTC.